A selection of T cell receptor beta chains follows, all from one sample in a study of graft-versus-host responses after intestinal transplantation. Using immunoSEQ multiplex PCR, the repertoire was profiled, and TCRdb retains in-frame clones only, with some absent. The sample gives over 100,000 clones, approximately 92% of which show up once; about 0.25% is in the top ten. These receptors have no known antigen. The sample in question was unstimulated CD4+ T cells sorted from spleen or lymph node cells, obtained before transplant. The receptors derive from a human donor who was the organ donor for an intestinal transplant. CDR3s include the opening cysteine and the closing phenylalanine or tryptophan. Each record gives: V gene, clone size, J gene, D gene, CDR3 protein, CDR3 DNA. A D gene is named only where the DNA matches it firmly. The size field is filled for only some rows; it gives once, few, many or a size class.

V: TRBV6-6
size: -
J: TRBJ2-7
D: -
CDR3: CASSYSPGTDEQYF
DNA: TGTGCCAGCAGTTACTCTCCAGGGACCGACGAGCAGTACTTC

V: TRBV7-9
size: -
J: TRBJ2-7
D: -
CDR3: CASSTHRASSDEQYF
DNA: TGTGCCAGCAGCACCCACAGGGCCTCGAGTGACGAGCAGTACTTC

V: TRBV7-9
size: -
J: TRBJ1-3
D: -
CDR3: CASSLGLSGDTIYF
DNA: TGTGCCAGCAGCTTGGGACTCTCTGGAGACACCATATATTTT

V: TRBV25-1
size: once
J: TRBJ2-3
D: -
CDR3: CASSEYPPTDTQYF
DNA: TGTGCCAGCAGTGAATACCCCCCGACAGATACGCAGTATTTT

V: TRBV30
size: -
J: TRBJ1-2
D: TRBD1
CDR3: CAWSGRDRVYGYTF
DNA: TGTGCCTGGAGTGGAAGGGACAGGGTCTATGGCTACACCTTC

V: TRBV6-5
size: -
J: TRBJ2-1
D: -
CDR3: CASSSNLVGPYNEQFF
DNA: TGTGCCAGCAGTTCCAACCTAGTCGGACCCTACAATGAGCAGTTCTTC

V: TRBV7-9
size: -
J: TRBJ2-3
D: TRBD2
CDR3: CASSFGLAGSTDTQYF
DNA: TGTGCCAGCAGCTTCGGGCTAGCGGGAAGCACAGATACGCAGTATTTT

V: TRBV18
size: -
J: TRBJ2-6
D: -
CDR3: CASSPLSSGANVLTF
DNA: TGTGCCAGCTCACCCTTATCCTCTGGGGCCAACGTCCTGACTTTC

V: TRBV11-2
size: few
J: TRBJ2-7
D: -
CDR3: CASSSIRTAKSSYEQYF
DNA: TGTGCCAGCAGCTCGATACGGACCGCCAAAAGTTCCTACGAGCAGTACTTC

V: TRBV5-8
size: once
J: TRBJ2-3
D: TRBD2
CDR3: CASSRLAGYPSSTDTQYF
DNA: TGTGCCAGCAGCCGACTAGCGGGATACCCCTCTAGCACAGATACGCAGTATTTT

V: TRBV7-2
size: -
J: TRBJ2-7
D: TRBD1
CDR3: CASSPKGQGGFYEQYF
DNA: TGTGCCAGCAGCCCCAAGGGACAGGGTGGTTTCTACGAGCAGTACTTC

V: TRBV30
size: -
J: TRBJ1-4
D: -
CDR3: CAWSFQYEKLFF
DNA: TGTGCCTGGAGTTTCCAGTATGAAAAACTGTTTTTT

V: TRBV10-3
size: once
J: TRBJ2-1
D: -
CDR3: CAISESGISYNEQFF
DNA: TGTGCCATCAGTGAGAGCGGTATCTCCTACAATGAGCAGTTCTTC

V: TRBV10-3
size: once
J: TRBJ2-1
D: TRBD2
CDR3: CAITDGLAGGINEQFF
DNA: TGTGCCATCACCGACGGACTAGCGGGAGGAATCAATGAACAGTTCTTC

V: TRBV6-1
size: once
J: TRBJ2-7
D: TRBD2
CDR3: CASRLPVGGGEQYF
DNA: TGTGCCAGCAGGCTCCCCGTGGGGGGGGGCGAGCAGTACTTC

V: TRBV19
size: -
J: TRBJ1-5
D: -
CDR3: CASSIPGYSNQPQHF
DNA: TGTGCCAGTAGTATTCCGGGGTATAGCAATCAGCCCCAGCATTTT

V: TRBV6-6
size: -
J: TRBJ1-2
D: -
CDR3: CAAHSGVGYTF
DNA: TGTGCCGCACACTCAGGGGTTGGCTACACCTTC

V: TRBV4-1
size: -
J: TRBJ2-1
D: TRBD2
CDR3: CASRPLAGYNEQFF
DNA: TGCGCCAGCAGGCCACTAGCGGGGTACAATGAGCAGTTCTTC

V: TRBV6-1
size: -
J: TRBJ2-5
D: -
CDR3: CASSLNRRETQYF
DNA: TGTGCCAGCAGTTTAAACAGGAGAGAGACCCAGTACTTC

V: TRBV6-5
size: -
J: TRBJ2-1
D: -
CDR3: CASSYLIYNEQFF
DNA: TGTGCCAGCAGTTACCTGATCTACAATGAGCAGTTCTTC

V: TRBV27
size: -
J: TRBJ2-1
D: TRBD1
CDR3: CASRYNRGNEQFF
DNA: TGTGCCAGCAGGTATAACAGGGGGAATGAGCAGTTCTTC

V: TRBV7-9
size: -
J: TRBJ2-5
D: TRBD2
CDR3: CASSLGLAGGETQYF
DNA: TGTGCCAGCAGCTTGGGACTAGCGGGAGGGGAGACCCAGTACTTC

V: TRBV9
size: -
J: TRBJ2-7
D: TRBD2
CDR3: CASSVGGEGPSEQYF
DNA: TGTGCCAGCAGCGTAGGGGGGGAGGGCCCCTCCGAGCAGTACTTC

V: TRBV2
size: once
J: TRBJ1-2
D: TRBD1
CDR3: CASSADRVYGYTF
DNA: TGTGCCAGCAGCGCTGACAGGGTATATGGCTACACCTTC

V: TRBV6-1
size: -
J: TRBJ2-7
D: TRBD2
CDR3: CASSYSGSLYEQYF
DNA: TGTGCCAGCAGTTATAGCGGGAGTCTATACGAGCAGTACTTC

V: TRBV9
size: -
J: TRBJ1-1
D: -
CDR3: CASSVVEVPEAFF
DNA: TGTGCCAGCAGCGTAGTTGAGGTTCCTGAAGCTTTCTTT

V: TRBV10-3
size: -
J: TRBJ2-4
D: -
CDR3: CAISESGLIQYF
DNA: TGTGCCATCAGTGAGTCAGGGCTCATTCAGTACTTC

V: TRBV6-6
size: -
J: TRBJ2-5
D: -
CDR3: CASSYSRPALQETQYF
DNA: TGTGCCAGCAGTTACTCGAGGCCAGCCCTCCAAGAGACCCAGTACTTC

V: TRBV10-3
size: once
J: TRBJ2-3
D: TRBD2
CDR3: CAISESGLGLAGARDTQYF
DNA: TGTGCCATCAGTGAGTCGGGCCTGGGACTAGCGGGAGCAAGAGATACGCAGTATTTT

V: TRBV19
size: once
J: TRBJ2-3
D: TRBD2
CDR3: CASSDPQAGGPDTQYF
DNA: TGTGCCAGTAGTGACCCCCAAGCGGGAGGGCCCGATACGCAGTATTTT

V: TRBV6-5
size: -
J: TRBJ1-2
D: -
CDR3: CASGSGVEYGYTF
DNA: TGTGCCAGCGGCTCAGGGGTGGAATATGGCTACACCTTC

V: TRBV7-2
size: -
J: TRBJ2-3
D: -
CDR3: CASHTDTQYF
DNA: TGTGCCAGCCACACAGATACGCAGTATTTT

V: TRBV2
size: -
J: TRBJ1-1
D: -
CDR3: CASSELRSYTEAFF
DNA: TGTGCCAGCAGTGAACTAAGGAGCTACACTGAAGCTTTCTTT

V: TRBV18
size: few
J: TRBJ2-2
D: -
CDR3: CASSPQRNTGELFF
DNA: TGTGCCAGCTCACCGCAAAGGAACACCGGGGAGCTGTTTTTT

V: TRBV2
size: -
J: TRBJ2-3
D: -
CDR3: CASSALTDTQYF
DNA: TGTGCCAGCAGTGCGCTGACAGATACGCAGTATTTT

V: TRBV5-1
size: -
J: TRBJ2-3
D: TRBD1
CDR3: CASSLVNRGTDTQYF
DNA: TGCGCCAGCAGCTTGGTGAACAGGGGGACAGATACGCAGTATTTT

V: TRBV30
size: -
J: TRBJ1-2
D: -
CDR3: CAWRGEGRYGYTF
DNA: TGTGCCTGGAGGGGCGAGGGGCGGTATGGCTACACCTTC

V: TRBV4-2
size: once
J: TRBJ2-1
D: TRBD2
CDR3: CASSQEGTSGRLSSYNEQFF
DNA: TGTGCCAGCAGCCAAGAAGGGACTAGCGGGAGGCTGAGCTCCTACAATGAGCAGTTCTTC

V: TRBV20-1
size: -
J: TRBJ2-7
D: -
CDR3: CSARDSYEQYF
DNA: TGCAGTGCTAGAGACAGCTACGAGCAGTACTTC

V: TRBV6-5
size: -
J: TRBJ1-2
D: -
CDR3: CASSALGQTNGYTF
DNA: TGTGCCAGCAGTGCCTTAGGACAGACCAACGGCTACACCTTC

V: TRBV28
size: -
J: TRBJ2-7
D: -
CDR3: CASSIPDMVRYEQYF
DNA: TGTGCCAGCAGTATACCGGACATGGTACGCTACGAGCAGTACTTC

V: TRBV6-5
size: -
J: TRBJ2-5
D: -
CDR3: CASSYITGETQYF
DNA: TGTGCCAGCAGTTACATTACAGGGGAGACCCAGTACTTC

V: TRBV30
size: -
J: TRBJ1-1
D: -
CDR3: CASRGGPTEAFF
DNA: TGTGCCTCTCGGGGGGGGCCCACTGAAGCTTTCTTT

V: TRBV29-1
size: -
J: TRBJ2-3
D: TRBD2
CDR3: CSDLAGADTQYF
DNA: TGCAGCGACCTAGCGGGAGCAGATACGCAGTATTTT

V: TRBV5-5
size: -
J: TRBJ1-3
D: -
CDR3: CASSLAGVGGNTIYF
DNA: TGTGCCAGCAGCTTGGCAGGGGTTGGTGGAAACACCATATATTTT

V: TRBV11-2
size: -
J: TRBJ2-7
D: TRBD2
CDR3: CASRLAGVGYEQYF
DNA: TGTGCCAGCAGACTAGCGGGAGTAGGGTACGAGCAGTACTTC

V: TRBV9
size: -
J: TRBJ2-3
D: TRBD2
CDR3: CASSVVSGSAHTDTQYF
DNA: TGTGCCAGCAGCGTAGTTAGCGGGAGCGCCCACACAGATACGCAGTATTTT

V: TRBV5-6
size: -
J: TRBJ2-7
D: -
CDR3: CASSSWDRTYEQYF
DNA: TGTGCCAGCAGCTCATGGGACCGAACCTACGAGCAGTACTTC